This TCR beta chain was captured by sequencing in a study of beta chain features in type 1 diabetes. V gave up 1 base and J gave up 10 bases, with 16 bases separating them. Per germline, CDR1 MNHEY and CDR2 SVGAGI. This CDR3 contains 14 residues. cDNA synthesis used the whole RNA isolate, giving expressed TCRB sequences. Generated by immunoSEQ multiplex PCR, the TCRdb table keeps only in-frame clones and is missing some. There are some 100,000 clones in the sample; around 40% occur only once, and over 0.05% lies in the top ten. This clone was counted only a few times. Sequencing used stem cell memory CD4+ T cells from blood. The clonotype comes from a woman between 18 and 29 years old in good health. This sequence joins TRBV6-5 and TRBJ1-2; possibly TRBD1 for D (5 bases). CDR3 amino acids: CASSYFSFGHIYTF. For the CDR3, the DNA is TGTGCCAGCAGTTACTTTTCTTTCGGACATATCTACACCTTC.